Listed here is a single TCR beta chain. Its antigen specificity is not known. No much larger clonotype is one base removed from it; base qualities were not supplied. Genomic DNA was isolated from the sorted cells so that the TCRbeta CDR3 region could be sequenced. The immunoSEQ Assay was used to sequence the TCRbeta CDR3 regions. Here the immuneACCESS table is served through TCRdb, limited to in-frame sequences with V and J called. Missing clones are a known gap in these copies; in checked studies unresolved V genes cover under half, and the rest lacks a known reason. The sample table shows some 7,000 clones, and around 75% are seen once. Less than 75% of the sample goes to the ten largest clones. The record originates from a study of OX40 agonist ivuxolimab in advanced cancers. Study-wide context: The costimulatory receptor OX40 (CD134) was targeted by ivuxolimab, a fully human IgG2 agonistic monoclonal antibody. Three dose-escalation patients achieved partial responses, one with hepatocellular carcinoma and two with cutaneous melanoma. The point of sequencing TCRbeta in the periphery was to test whether ivuxolimab changed TCR sequence diversity and drove clonal T-cell expansion. In the dose-escalation cohort, over 65% of patients were male, and the mean age was around 60 years, with a range of roughly 20 to 80. Intravenous ivuxolimab was administered to patients every 2 weeks at six dose levels: 0.01, 0.1, 0.3, 1.5, 3 and 10 mg/kg. Of the 50 to 55 dose-escalation patients, hepatocellular carcinoma was present in some 19, melanoma in roughly 15, renal cell carcinoma in 9 and head and neck cancer in 9. Patients were allowed to have had prior anti-PD-1, anti-PD-L1 or anti-CTLA-4 therapy, and approximately 40% of the dose-escalation patients had previously received checkpoint inhibitors. The paper reports the monotherapy dose-escalation portion (N of about 56 patients) of the phase I ivuxolimab trial. Beyond this particular receptor, the publication reports: Low levels of normalized T-cell clonal expansion were also seen in some patients who did not respond. Which antigens the clonally expanded peripheral T cells were specific for was not determined. After ivuxolimab, expanded clones were on average more numerous among CD8+ T cells than among CD4+ T cells. In the 0.1-3.0 mg/kg groups, partial responders had among the lowest normalized peripheral clonal expansion, particularly in CD8+ T cells. At doses of 0.1 to 3.0 mg/kg, clonal expansion of both CD4+ and CD8+ T cells in blood was seen between baseline and week 6.

The cysteine opens and the phenylalanine closes a CDR3 of 14 amino acids. Only the CDR3 portion is preserved as DNA: 42 bases, with reading frame beginning at the first base. V and J are trimmed by 5 bases and 3 bases, and the gene matches miss 5 bases of the junction. From the germline V gene (reference sequence), CDR1 is LNHDA and CDR2 is SQIVND. The trial excluded patients who had a history of autoimmune disease or were on systemic immunosuppression. Peripheral blood for TCR sequencing was collected from all dose cohorts at baseline, on cycle 4 day 1, and on cycle 7 day 1. Samples were obtained from an open-label, multicenter, first-in-human phase I dose-escalation trial of ivuxolimab. The trial enrolled adults with locally advanced or metastatic head and neck squamous cell, hepatocellular, melanoma or renal cell carcinoma. Before TCR sequencing, CD4+ T cells and CD8+ T cells from peripheral blood were sorted into separate populations.

The starting material was CD4+ or CD8+ T cells sorted from blood, obtained in a trial of the OX40 agonist ivuxolimab. This receptor was identified in an adult with an advanced solid tumor such as melanoma, head and neck, liver or kidney cancer. The chain is made from TRBV19 and TRBJ2-3; TRBD1 agrees with 7 junctional bases. DNA sequence: TGTGCCAGTAGTTTTAGGACAGGAACAGATACGCAGTATTTT. The translation is CASSFRTGTDTQYF.